These T cell receptor beta chains were read from a single sample in a study of T cells in Graves' hyperthyroidism and ophthalmopathy. TCRdb ran MiXCR on the multiplex PCR reads and lists one entry per CDR3 protein. This table has 250,000 to 300,000 distinct CDR3 sequences, about 14% appearing once. Sample: blood. These receptors originate from a woman in her thirties or forties with Graves' hyperthyroidism that later progressed to Graves' ophthalmopathy. Each CDR3 is given with its conserved first and last residue. D genes are given only for firm matches. Clone size is not always given. Where it is, it says once, few, many or a class for expanded clones.

D gene,clone size,V gene,J gene,CDR3 protein,CDR3 DNA
NA,NA,TRBV20-1,TRBJ1-5,CSARDTGGEYQPQHF,TGCAGTGCTAGAGATACCGGGGGGGAGTATCAGCCCCAGCATTTT
TRBD2,few,TRBV9,TRBJ2-1,CASSARGTSTYNEQFF,TGTGCCAGCAGCGCAAGAGGGACTAGCACGTACAATGAGCAGTTCTTC
NA,many,TRBV3-1,TRBJ2-7,CASSHPGETYEQYF,TGTGCCAGCAGCCATCCGGGAGAGACCTACGAGCAGTACTTC
TRBD2,NA,TRBV5-1,TRBJ2-1,CASSLEHRLAEYNEQFF,TGCGCCAGCAGCTTGGAGCATCGGCTAGCGGAGTACAATGAGCAGTTCTTC
NA,many,TRBV6-2/TRBV6-3,TRBJ1-5,CASSYQQGSRNQPQHF,TGTGCCAGCAGTTATCAACAGGGATCGCGAAATCAGCCCCAGCATTTT
TRBD1,many,TRBV10-3,TRBJ1-1,CAISGGQGSPEAFF,TGTGCCATCAGTGGGGGACAGGGTTCTCCTGAAGCTTTCTTT
NA,many,TRBV15,TRBJ1-5,CATSRDLRFNQPQHF,TGTGCCACCAGCAGAGATTTACGGTTCAATCAGCCCCAGCATTTT
TRBD2,few,TRBV6-5,TRBJ2-7,CASSYFPGTTSYEQYF,TGTGCCAGCAGTTACTTTCCCGGGACTACCTCCTACGAGCAGTACTTC
NA,few,TRBV28,TRBJ1-1,CASSFSWGIMNTEAFF,TGTGCCAGCAGTTTCAGTTGGGGAATCATGAACACTGAAGCTTTCTTT
TRBD2,many,TRBV28,TRBJ2-1,CASRLGLAGVRPFF,TGTGCCAGCAGGCTCGGACTAGCGGGTGTGCGTCCGTTCTTC
NA,NA,TRBV7-9,TRBJ2-2,CASSQWGGTGELFF,TGTGCCAGCAGCCAGTGGGGTGGAACCGGGGAGCTGTTTTTT
NA,many,TRBV6-1,TRBJ2-5,CASSPALETQYF,TGTGCCAGCAGCCCCGCGTTAGAGACCCAGTACTTC
NA,many,TRBV18,TRBJ2-1,CASSPGHGEQFF,TGTGCCAGCTCACCGGGGCACGGTGAGCAGTTCTTC
NA,few,TRBV5-5,TRBJ1-4,CASSWSGQEKLFF,TGTGCCAGCAGCTGGTCGGGGCAGGAAAAACTGTTTTTT
TRBD1,many,TRBV27,TRBJ1-5,CASSYRGLENQPQHF,TGTGCCAGCAGTTACAGGGGGCTTGAAAATCAGCCCCAGCATTTT
TRBD2,NA,TRBV24-1,TRBJ2-1,CATSDSLSSGAYNEQFF,TGTGCCACCAGTGATTCCCTATCTAGCGGGGCGTACAATGAGCAGTTCTTC
TRBD2,many,TRBV12-3/TRBV12-4,TRBJ2-1,CASSLGYSLAAGDNEQFF,TGTGCCAGCAGTTTGGGGTACTCCCTAGCGGCTGGGGACAATGAGCAGTTCTTC
NA,many,TRBV5-1,TRBJ1-2,CASSPDGKGYTF,TGCGCCAGCAGCCCGGATGGTAAGGGCTACACCTTC
NA,many,TRBV12-3/TRBV12-4,TRBJ2-4,CASSHIPGAQNIQYF,TGTGCCAGCAGCCATATACCGGGGGCTCAAAACATTCAGTACTTC
TRBD2,NA,TRBV4-2,TRBJ2-1,CASSQVVSGSVFSYNEQFF,TGTGCCAGCAGCCAAGTGGTCAGCGGGAGTGTTTTCTCCTACAATGAGCAGTTCTTC
TRBD2,many,TRBV11-1,TRBJ2-3,CASSARTSGNSATDTQYF,TGTGCCAGCAGCGCGCGGACTAGCGGGAACAGCGCCACAGATACGCAGTATTTT
NA,many,TRBV20-1,TRBJ1-6,CSARRNQGNNSPLHF,TGCAGTGCTAGGAGAAACCAGGGAAATAATTCACCCCTCCACTTT
TRBD2,many,TRBV9,TRBJ2-7,CASSAGLAESYEQYF,TGTGCCAGCAGCGCAGGACTAGCGGAGTCCTACGAGCAGTACTTC
NA,many,TRBV24-1,TRBJ2-7,CATSDGVAPEQYF,TGTGCCACCAGTGATGGTGTCGCCCCCGAGCAGTACTTC
NA,many,TRBV18,TRBJ1-1,CASSPPLDKNTEAFF,TGTGCCAGCTCACCCCCGCTTGACAAGAACACTGAAGCTTTCTTT
NA,many,TRBV9,TRBJ2-1,CASSVEAASYNEQFF,TGTGCCAGCAGCGTAGAAGCGGCCTCCTACAATGAGCAGTTCTTC
TRBD2,once,TRBV2,TRBJ2-1,CASSILAGAQSKQFF,TGTGCCAGCAGTATACTAGCGGGAGCACAGAGTAAGCAGTTCTTC
NA,NA,TRBV7-7,TRBJ2-5,CASSLGRSRETQYF,TGTGCTAGCAGCTTGGGACGATCTCGGGAGACCCAGTACTTC
TRBD1,NA,TRBV19,TRBJ2-1,CASTVTGTERETQFF,TGTGCCAGTACCGTCACCGGGACAGAGAGAGAGACCCAGTTCTTC
TRBD1,few,TRBV3-1,TRBJ2-3,CASSSRQGGSTDTQYF,TGTGCCAGCAGCTCCCGACAGGGGGGGAGCACAGATACGCAGTATTTT
TRBD1,many,TRBV12-3/TRBV12-4,TRBJ1-2,CASSPGTGSWYGYTF,TGTGCCAGCAGTCCCGGGACAGGGTCTTGGTATGGCTACACCTTC
NA,many,TRBV5-1,TRBJ2-1,CASSWGGGARYNEQFF,TGCGCCAGCAGCTGGGGAGGTGGAGCAAGATACAATGAGCAGTTCTTC
NA,many,TRBV14,TRBJ2-1,CASSQGTPFSQRNEQFF,TGTGCCAGCAGCCAAGGAACCCCGTTCAGTCAGCGTAATGAGCAGTTCTTC
TRBD1,NA,TRBV28,TRBJ2-1,CVSRQGFFSYNEQFF,TGTGTCAGCAGACAGGGTTTCTTCTCCTACAATGAGCAGTTCTTC
NA,NA,TRBV18,TRBJ2-2,CASFSTGELFF,TGTGCCAGCTTTTCAACCGGGGAGCTGTTTTTT
TRBD1,NA,TRBV5-1,TRBJ2-1,CASSPTRRLGQKGYPGHNEQFF,TGCGCCAGCAGCCCCACTCGGCGACTGGGACAGAAAGGATACCCTGGACACAATGAGCAGTTCTTC
NA,many,TRBV29-1,TRBJ2-7,CSVRVRDYEQYF,TGCAGCGTCCGAGTTAGGGACTACGAGCAGTACTTC
NA,many,TRBV5-8,TRBJ1-5,CASSLVPYSNQPQHF,TGTGCCAGCAGCTTGGTGCCCTATAGCAATCAGCCCCAGCATTTT
NA,many,TRBV2,TRBJ2-7,CASKGRGRHEQYF,TGTGCCAGCAAGGGAAGGGGGAGGCACGAGCAGTACTTC
NA,many,TRBV28,TRBJ2-3,CASRTAPAGTDTQYF,TGTGCCAGCAGGACCGCTCCAGCGGGCACAGATACGCAGTATTTT
NA,NA,TRBV7-9,TRBJ2-3,CASSFRAELTDTQYF,TGTGCCAGCAGCTTTCGAGCAGAACTCACAGATACGCAGTATTTT
NA,many,TRBV6-5,TRBJ2-5,CASSYTAPTQYF,TGTGCCAGCAGTTACACAGCTCCTACCCAGTACTTC
NA,many,TRBV7-8,TRBJ2-1,CASSLARSDEQFF,TGTGCCAGCAGCTTAGCTCGTTCTGATGAGCAGTTCTTC
TRBD1,many,TRBV19,TRBJ1-5,CASSPGSTGLQPQHF,TGTGCCAGTAGTCCAGGTTCGACAGGGCTTCAGCCCCAGCATTTT
NA,many,TRBV13,TRBJ2-3,CASSPRASTGYDTQYF,TGTGCCAGCAGCCCCCGCGCCTCGACGGGGTACGATACGCAGTATTTT
NA,NA,TRBV10-3,TRBJ1-5,CAISEGTGRQPQHF,TGTGCCATCAGTGAAGGAACAGGGCGTCAGCCCCAGCATTTT
NA,many,TRBV7-9,TRBJ1-4,CASSLDGIRLFF,TGTGCCAGCAGCTTGGACGGGATTAGACTGTTTTTT
NA,many,TRBV29-1,TRBJ2-3,CSVKRGQFTDTQYF,TGCAGCGTTAAAAGGGGCCAATTCACAGATACGCAGTATTTT
TRBD1,NA,TRBV6-2/TRBV6-3,TRBJ2-6,CASSYSGTGMTSGANVLTF,TGTGCCAGCAGTTACTCCGGGACAGGGATGACCTCTGGGGCCAACGTCCTGACTTTC
NA,many,TRBV12-5,TRBJ2-3,CASGKYPMTSTDTQYF,TGTGCTAGTGGAAAGTACCCCATGACTAGCACAGATACGCAGTATTTT